The 27 T cell receptor beta chains below come from one sample, sequenced in a study of immune characteristics of hereditary and idiopathic chronic pancreatitis. Repertoires were generated with immunoSEQ multiplex PCR, while TCRdb's copy carries only in-frame clones and drops some. The sample lists about 14,000 clones; more than 60% were seen once. Total pancreatectomy with islet autotransplantation was the source of the chronic pancreatitis pancreas tissue. The sample consisted of pancreas tissue with hereditary chronic pancreatitis. These receptors were obtained from a human donor with chronic pancreatitis.

The genes are TRBV7-8 and TRBJ1-6, with a possible D match to TRBD1 (6 bases). CDR1 is SGHVS and CDR2 is FQNEAQ in the germline V gene. This CDR3 spans 14 amino acids. V was shortened by 0 bases and J by 9 bases, with 9 bases between the two germline ends. This CDR3 reads CASSLAQGGSPLHF. CDR3 DNA sequence: TGTGCCAGCAGCTTAGCACAGGGAGGTTCACCCCTCCACTTT.

V gene TRBV6-5 combines with J gene TRBJ2-5; 13 bases are shared with TRBD2. The V segment lost 5 bases and the J segment 4 bases; nucleotides outside the gene matches: 4. This CDR3 is 15 amino acids long. Germline V gene data show CDR1 as MNHEY and CDR2 as SVGAGI. CDR3 residues: CASSRTSGSGETQYF. CDR3 DNA: TGTGCCAGCAGTCGGACTAGCGGGAGTGGAGAGACCCAGTACTTC.

The chain is built from TRBV2 and TRBJ1-4, with D unresolved. Trimming stripped 7 bases from V and 8 bases from J, with 11 bases between. The CDR3 consists of 12 residues. Germline-derived CDR1 and CDR2 are SNHLY and FYNNEI. The CDR3 nucleotides read TGTGCCAGCAAGGGTCTCTGGGAAAAACTGTTTTTT. It specifies CASKGLWEKLFF.

V and J are TRBV2 and TRBJ2-3; D remains unclear. The germline CDR1 and CDR2 sequences are SNHLY and FYNNEI. CDR3 length: 14 amino acids. With 8 bases removed from V and 0 bases from J, the gap between germline ends came to 12 bases. For the CDR3, the DNA is TGTGCCAGCCAGAAGGCAGCAAGCACAGATACGCAGTATTTT. Protein product: CASQKAASTDTQYF.

This clone was observed a few times. The genes are TRBV28 and TRBJ2-7; D uncertain. Germline values: CDR1 MDHEN, CDR2 SYDVKM. V was cut by 3 bases and J by 2 bases, with 11 bases left in between. CDR3 length: 14 residues. The CDR3 loop is CASSFHTWPYEQYF. CDR3 nucleotides: TGTGCCAGCAGTTTTCACACCTGGCCCTACGAGCAGTACTTC.

J is TRBJ2-3 and V is TRBV30; 8 bases are a match to TRBD2. V gave up 5 bases and J gave up 7 bases; unmatched junction bases: 11. CDR1 is GTSNPN and CDR2 is SVGIG in the germline V gene (reference sequence). The CDR3 length is 14 residues. DNA of the CDR3: TGTGCCTGGGAACGACTAAGCGGGAGAAATACGCAGTATTTT. Amino acids: CAWERLSGRNTQYF.

The chain couples TRBV18 to TRBJ2-3; D possibly corresponds to TRBD2 (6 bases). V shed 3 bases and J shed 2 bases, with 12 bases lying between them. CDR1 and CDR2 (germline): KGHSH, LQKENI. This CDR3 spans 15 amino acids. The chain's CDR3 is CASSPTGVSTDTQYF. The CDR3 DNA reads as TGTGCCAGCTCACCTACGGGGGTCTCCACAGATACGCAGTATTTT. The full variable domain, in which reference TRBV18 and TRBJ2-3 provide the parts outside the CDR3, is NAGVMQNPRHLVRRRGQEARLRCSPMKGHSHVYWYRQLPEEGLKFMVYLQKENIIDESGMPKERFSAEFPKEGPSILRIQQVVRGDSAAYFCASSPTGVSTDTQYFGPGTRLTVL.

This clone was detected only a few times. The J gene is TRBJ2-1, the V gene TRBV10-3, with 15 bases aligning to TRBD2. The germline gives CDR1 ENHRY, CDR2 SYGVKD. The CDR3 is 20 amino acids. Trimming took 8 bases from V and 8 from J; bases not matched to a gene: 22. The CDR3 nucleotides read TGTGCCATCGGAGGATCACTACAGGGACTAGCGGGAGGACGGCAACATGAGCAGTTCTTC. It specifies CAIGGSLQGLAGGRQHEQFF.

The rearrangement links TRBV6-1 to TRBJ1-6; D unresolved. The CDR3 spans 14 residues. CDR1 is MNHNS, CDR2 SASEGT, per germline. The V and J ends lost 3 bases and 6 bases respectively, with 9 bases between them. Here the CDR3 DNA reads TGTGCCAGCAGTGATGGAGCAGTTAATTCACCCCTCCACTTT. Amino acids: CASSDGAVNSPLHF.

A single count supports this clone. The chain joins TRBV7-9 to TRBJ1-1, with D uncertain. The CDR3 is 12 amino acids. Trimming took 5 bases from V and 0 from J, leaving 4 bases between them. The germline gives CDR1 SEHNR, CDR2 FQNEAQ (reference sequence). CDR3 in DNA: TGTGCCAGCAGCACGGTGAACACTGAAGCTTTCTTT. This gives the protein CASSTVNTEAFF.

This clone has only one observation. The V gene is TRBV5-1, the J gene TRBJ2-7, with D possibly being TRBD2 (6 bases). CDR3 length equals 14 residues. Germline values: CDR1 SGHRS, CDR2 YFSETQ. The V gene lost 3 bases and the J gene lost 5 bases, with 15 bases spanning the gap. The CDR3 protein is CASSSNGRGNEQYF. The CDR3 nucleotides read TGCGCCAGCAGCTCCAACGGGAGAGGAAACGAGCAGTACTTC.

The chain has TRBV6-2 or TRBV6-3 and TRBJ2-1; TRBD1 matches 8 bases. The junction had 8 bases not matched to a gene; V was cut back by 5 bases and J by 8 bases. The CDR3 contains 14 residues. The germline V gene encodes CDR1 MNHEY and CDR2 SVGEGT. The CDR3 spells CASSQTGESHEQFF. The DNA for the CDR3 is TGTGCCAGCAGTCAGACAGGGGAGAGCCATGAGCAGTTCTTC.

This clone was seen more than once but under ten times. The chain combines TRBV29-1 with TRBJ2-7; D is undetermined. The germline gives CDR1 SQVTM, CDR2 ANQGSEA. This CDR3 spans 12 amino acids. V gave up 1 base and J gave up 0 bases, with 4 bases separating them. In nucleotides, the CDR3 is TGCAGCGTTGAAGGGATCTCCTACGAGCAGTACTTC. This codes for CSVEGISYEQYF.

The chain joins TRBV5-4 to TRBJ2-4, with D perhaps assigned TRBD1 or TRBD2 (6 bases each). From germline, CDR1 is SGHNT and CDR2 YYREEE (reference sequence). The CDR3 contains 17 residues. Trimming pared 4 bases from V and 6 bases from J, leaving 23 bases between. CDR3 protein: CASSDGGGGGRGNIQYF. The DNA of the CDR3 is TGTGCCAGCAGCGATGGAGGGGGTGGGGGAAGGGGAAACATTCAGTACTTC. Full variable domain (missing parts from reference TRBV5-4 and TRBJ2-4): ETGVTQSPTHLIKTRGQQVTLRCSSQSGHNTVSWYQQALGQGPQFIFQYYREEENGRGNFPPRFSGLQFPNYSSELNVNALELDDSALYLCASSDGGGGGRGNIQYFGAGTRLSVL.

This clone was observed a single time. The chain joins TRBV2 to TRBJ1-5; D gene unclear. Trimming left V 6 bases short and J 8 bases short, with 14 bases between. The CDR3 runs 13 residues. Germline assignment: CDR1 SNHLY and CDR2 FYNNEI. The CDR3 reads CASRVTGREPQHF. CDR3 nucleotides: TGTGCCAGCAGGGTTACCGGGAGGGAGCCCCAGCATTTT.

The chain carries TRBV5-1 and TRBJ2-7; D assignment may be TRBD1 or TRBD2 (5 bases each). The CDR3 loop spans 15 amino acids. CDR1 and CDR2 from the germline V gene are SGHRS and YFSETQ. Trimming left V 4 bases short and J 2 bases short, with 16 bases between. The CDR3 loop reads CASSRDVAETYEQYF. The CDR3 DNA sequence: TGCGCCAGCAGCAGGGACGTAGCTGAGACCTACGAGCAGTACTTC.

The gene calls are TRBV28 and TRBJ1-6; D uncertain. There are 16 residues in the CDR3. CDR1 and CDR2 from the germline V gene are MDHEN and SYDVKM. Trimming shortened V by 6 bases and J by 2 bases, and 14 bases separated the two germline ends. The CDR3: CASSISRSTYNSPLHF. CDR3 coding DNA: TGTGCCAGCAGCATCAGCCGGAGCACCTATAATTCACCCCTCCACTTT.

The chain has TRBV5-1 and TRBJ2-2, with TRBD1 matching 8 bases. Germline V gene sequence: CDR1 SGHRS, CDR2 YFSETQ. The CDR3 contains 14 residues. V trimming: 5 bases; J trimming: 2 bases; junction bases outside the gene matches: 2. The CDR3 sequence is CASRTGVNTGELFF. The CDR3 bases are TGCGCCAGCAGGACAGGGGTTAACACCGGGGAGCTGTTTTTT.

The rearrangement links TRBV4-1 to TRBJ2-1, with D uncertain. CDR1 is MGHRA, CDR2 YSYEKL, per germline. Trimming left V 8 bases short and J 4 bases short, with 6 bases between. CDR3 length: 11 residues. The chain's CDR3 is CASGGYNEQFF. In nucleotides, the CDR3 is TGCGCCAGCGGCGGATACAATGAGCAGTTCTTC.

This clone was recorded only once. The genes are TRBV5-8 and TRBJ2-1; TRBD2 is a possible D gene (6 bases). The CDR3 sequence is 15 residues long. Germline lookup yields CDR1 SGHTS and CDR2 YDEGEE. V was clipped by 0 bases and J by 6 bases, with 13 bases between them. The CDR3 loop reads CASSLVGSGLNEQFF. In DNA form, the CDR3 reads TGTGCCAGCAGCTTGGTCGGGAGCGGACTCAATGAGCAGTTCTTC.

A few counts support this clone. This chain joins TRBV3-1 (or the pseudogene TRBV3-2) and TRBJ1-3, with D unresolved. V lost 3 bases and J 0 bases, leaving 9 bases between the germline ends. The CDR3 spans 15 residues. Germline loops: CDR1 LGHDT, CDR2 YNNKEL (reference sequence). This chain's CDR3 is CASSQAGISGNTIYF. The CDR3, as DNA: TGTGCCAGCAGCCAGGCAGGAATCTCTGGAAACACCATATATTTT.

The rearrangement links TRBV9 to TRBJ1-4; 8 bases agree with TRBD1. The germline V gene encodes CDR1 SGDLS and CDR2 YYNGEE. The CDR3 is made up of 16 amino acids. Trimming took 0 bases from V and 5 from J; bases not matched to a gene: 6. As DNA, the CDR3 is TGTGCCAGCAGCGTAGCCCAGGGGGCGTCCAATGAAAAACTGTTTTTT. Translation: CASSVAQGASNEKLFF. Together with reference TRBV9 and TRBJ1-4, the CDR3 gives the full variable domain: DSGVTQTPKHLITATGQRVTLRCSPRSGDLSVYWYQQSLDQGLQFLIQYYNGEERAKGNILERFSAQQFPDLHSELNLSSLELGDSALYFCASSVAQGASNEKLFFGSGTQLSVL.

CDR3 nucleotide sequence: TGTGCCAGCTCATTGCCGGGACTGGGTAGCAATCAGCCCCAGCATTTT. Protein sequence: CASSLPGLGSNQPQHF. The chain joins TRBV18 to TRBJ1-5, with a possible D match to TRBD1 (5 bases). CDR3 length: 16 residues. Deletions cut 5 bases from V and 0 bases from J, with 14 bases between. The V gene's germline CDR1 is KGHSH and CDR2 LQKENI.

The genes are TRBV9 and TRBJ1-5; D is undetermined. The CDR3 sequence is 17 residues long. V gave up 0 bases and J gave up 0 bases, with 13 bases separating them. Germline V lookup: CDR1 SGDLS, CDR2 YYNGEE. CDR3 sequence (DNA): TGTGCCAGCAGCGTAGAGCGTGGAGGAAATAGCAATCAGCCCCAGCATTTT. This sequence encodes CASSVERGGNSNQPQHF.

The V and J genes are TRBV24-1 and TRBJ2-5; 7 bases align to TRBD2. J lost 4 bases, V lost 5 bases, and 12 bases had no gene match. CDR3 length equals 16 residues. Germline loops: CDR1 KGHDR, CDR2 SFDVKD. The CDR3 region is CATSVPREGKRETQYF. CDR3 nucleotide sequence: TGTGCCACCAGTGTCCCGAGGGAGGGAAAGAGAGAGACCCAGTACTTC.

In its sample, this clone was seen a few times. The chain recombines TRBV27 with TRBJ2-7; possibly TRBD2 for D (5 bases). This CDR3 is 15 amino acids long. Trimming shortened V by 8 bases and J by 3 bases, and 20 bases separated the two germline ends. Germline lookup yields CDR1 MNHEY and CDR2 SMNVEV (reference sequence). The CDR3 DNA is TGTGCCAGCCGAGCCTTCGCAGGCCGGGACTACGAGCAGTACTTC. This translates into CASRAFAGRDYEQYF.

This clone was seen only once. This sequence joins TRBV27 and TRBJ1-1, with TRBD1 as a possible D gene (5 bases). The CDR3 runs to 17 residues. Germline V gene lookup returns CDR1 MNHEY and CDR2 SMNVEV (reference sequence). V was clipped by 7 bases and J by 1 base, with 22 bases between them. This CDR3 is CASTPRVLGRGNTEAFF. CDR3 nucleotides: TGTGCCAGCACCCCCCGGGTTTTAGGAAGGGGGAACACTGAAGCTTTCTTT.